This T cell receptor beta chain was observed in a study of metastatic and nonmetastatic thyroid tumors. In the study overall: It was across blood and tumor or nodule tissue from malignant and benign thyroid patients that repertoires were compared. Study observations and caveats: Malignant thyroid tumors reportedly had TCR beta diversity that was significantly higher than in benign nodules, in blood and tumor.

The CDR3 contains 16 residues. Germline CDR1 SGHVS, CDR2 FNYEAQ. The V gene lost 1 base and the J gene lost 0 bases, with 10 bases spanning the gap. Study processing details: The distant-metastasis classifier for papillary thyroid cancer was built from CDR3 differences across clinicopathological groups. With MiXCR, TCRdb reprocessed the PCR reads. The V and J calls, along with clone size, are taken from TCRdb and not from the paper's own processing. Found here are 15,000 to 20,000 clones, roughly a third of them singletons; the top ten hold 7% to 8.5%. Comment on this clone: As yet, its antigen is unknown.

Every patient was untreated before thyroid surgery. The origin of this receptor is a female donor with papillary thyroid cancer or a benign thyroid nodule (not recorded which). Some clones in this sample may be carry-over from other donors' samples. Sequencing was performed on tumor tissue. V gene TRBV7-6 combines with J gene TRBJ1-3; D call uncertain. This chain's CDR3 is CASSLVPGSSGNTIYF. Written as DNA, the CDR3 is TGTGCCAGCAGCTTAGTGCCAGGAAGCTCTGGAAACACCATATATTTT.